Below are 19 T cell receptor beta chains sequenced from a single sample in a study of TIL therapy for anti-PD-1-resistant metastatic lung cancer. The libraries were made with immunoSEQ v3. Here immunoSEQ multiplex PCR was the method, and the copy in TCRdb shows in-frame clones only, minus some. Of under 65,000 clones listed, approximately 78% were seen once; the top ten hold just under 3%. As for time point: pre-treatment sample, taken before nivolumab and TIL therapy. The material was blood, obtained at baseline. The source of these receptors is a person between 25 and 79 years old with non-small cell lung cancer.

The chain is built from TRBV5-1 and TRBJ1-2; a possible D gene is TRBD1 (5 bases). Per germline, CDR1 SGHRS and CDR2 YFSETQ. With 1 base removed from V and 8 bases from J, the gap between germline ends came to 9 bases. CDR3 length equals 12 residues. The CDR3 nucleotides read TGCGCCAGCAGCTTGCCAGGGATAGGCTACACCTTC. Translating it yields CASSLPGIGYTF.

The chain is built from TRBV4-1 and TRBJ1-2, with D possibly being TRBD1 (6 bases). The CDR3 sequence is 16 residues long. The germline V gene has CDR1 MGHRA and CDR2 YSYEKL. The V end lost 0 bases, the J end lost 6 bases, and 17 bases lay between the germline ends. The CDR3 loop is CASSQDLGGGANGYTF. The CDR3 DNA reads TGCGCCAGCAGCCAAGATTTAGGGGGGGGCGCAAATGGCTACACCTTC.

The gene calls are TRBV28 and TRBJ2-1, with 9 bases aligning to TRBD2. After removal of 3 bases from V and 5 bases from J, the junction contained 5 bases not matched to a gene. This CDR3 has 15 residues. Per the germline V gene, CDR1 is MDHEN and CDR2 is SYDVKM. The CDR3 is CASSFAGGPDNEQFF. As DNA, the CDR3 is TGTGCCAGCAGTTTCGCGGGAGGGCCAGACAATGAGCAGTTCTTC. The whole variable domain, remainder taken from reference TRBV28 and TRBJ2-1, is DVKVTQSSRYLVKRTGEKVFLECVQDMDHENMFWYRQDPGLGLRLIYFSYDVKMKEKGDIPEGYSVSREKKERFSLILESASTNQTSMYLCASSFAGGPDNEQFFGPGTRLTVL.

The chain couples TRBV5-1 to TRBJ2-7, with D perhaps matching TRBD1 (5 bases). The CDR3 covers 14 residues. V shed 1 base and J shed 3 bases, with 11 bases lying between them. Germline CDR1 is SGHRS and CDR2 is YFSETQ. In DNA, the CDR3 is TGCGCCAGCAGCTTGAGTTCCGACAGCTACGAGCAGTACTTC. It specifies CASSLSSDSYEQYF.

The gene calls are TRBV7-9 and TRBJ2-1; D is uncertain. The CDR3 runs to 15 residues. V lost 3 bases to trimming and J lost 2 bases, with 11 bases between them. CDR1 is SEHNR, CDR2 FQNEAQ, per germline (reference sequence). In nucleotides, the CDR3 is TGTGCCAGCAGCTTCGTGATTCCCCCCTACAATGAGCAGTTCTTC. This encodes CASSFVIPPYNEQFF.

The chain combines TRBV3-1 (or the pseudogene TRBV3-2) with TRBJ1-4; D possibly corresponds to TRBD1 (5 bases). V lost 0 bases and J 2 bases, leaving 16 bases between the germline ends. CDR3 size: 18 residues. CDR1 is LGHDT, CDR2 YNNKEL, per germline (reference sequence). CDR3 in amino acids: CASSQEGWGFVTNEKLFF. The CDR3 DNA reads TGTGCCAGCAGCCAAGAGGGGTGGGGGTTCGTGACTAATGAAAAACTGTTTTTT.

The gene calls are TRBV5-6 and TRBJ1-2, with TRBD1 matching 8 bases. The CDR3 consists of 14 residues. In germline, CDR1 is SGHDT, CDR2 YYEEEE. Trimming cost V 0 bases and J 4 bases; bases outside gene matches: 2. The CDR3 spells CASSLGGQGYGYTF. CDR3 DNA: TGTGCCAGCAGCTTGGGAGGACAGGGCTATGGCTACACCTTC.

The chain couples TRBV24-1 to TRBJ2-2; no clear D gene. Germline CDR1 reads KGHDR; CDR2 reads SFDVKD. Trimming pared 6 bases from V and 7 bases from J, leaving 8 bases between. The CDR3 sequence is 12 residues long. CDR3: CATSFRNGELFF. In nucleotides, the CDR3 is TGTGCCACCAGTTTTAGGAACGGGGAGCTGTTTTTT.

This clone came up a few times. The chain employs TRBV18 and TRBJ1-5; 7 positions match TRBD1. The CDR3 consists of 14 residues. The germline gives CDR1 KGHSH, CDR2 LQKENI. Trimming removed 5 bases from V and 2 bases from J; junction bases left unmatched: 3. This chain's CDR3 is CASSTTGGNQPQHF. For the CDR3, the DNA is TGTGCCAGCTCAACCACAGGGGGCAATCAGCCCCAGCATTTT. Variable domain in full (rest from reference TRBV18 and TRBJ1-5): NAGVMQNPRHLVRRRGQEARLRCSPMKGHSHVYWYRQLPEEGLKFMVYLQKENIIDESGMPKERFSAEFPKEGPSILRIQQVVRGDSAAYFCASSTTGGNQPQHFGDGTRLSIL.

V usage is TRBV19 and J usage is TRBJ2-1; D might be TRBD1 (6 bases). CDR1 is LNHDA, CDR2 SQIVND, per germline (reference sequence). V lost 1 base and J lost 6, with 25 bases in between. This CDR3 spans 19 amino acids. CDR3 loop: CASSIAWSGRASRGNEQFF. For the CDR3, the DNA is TGTGCCAGTAGTATAGCGTGGTCGGGGCGGGCTAGCAGGGGCAATGAGCAGTTCTTC. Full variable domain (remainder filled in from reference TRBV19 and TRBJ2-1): DGGITQSPKYLFRKEGQNVTLSCEQNLNHDAMYWYRQDPGQGLRLIYYSQIVNDFQKGDIAEGYSVSREKKESFPLTVTSAQKNPTAFYLCASSIAWSGRASRGNEQFFGPGTRLTVL.

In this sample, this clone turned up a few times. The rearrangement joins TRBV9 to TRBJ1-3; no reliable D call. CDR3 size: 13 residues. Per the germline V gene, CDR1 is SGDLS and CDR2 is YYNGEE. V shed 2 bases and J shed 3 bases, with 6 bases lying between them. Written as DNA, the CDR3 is TGTGCCAGCAGCGTTGCCGGTGGAAACACCATATATTTT. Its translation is CASSVAGGNTIYF.

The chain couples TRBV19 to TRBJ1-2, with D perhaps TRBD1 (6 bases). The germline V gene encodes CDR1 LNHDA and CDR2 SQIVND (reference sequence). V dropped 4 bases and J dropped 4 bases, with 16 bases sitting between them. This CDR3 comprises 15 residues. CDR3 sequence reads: CASSTGAESAYGYTF. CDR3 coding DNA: TGTGCCAGTAGTACGGGGGCGGAGTCCGCCTATGGCTACACCTTC. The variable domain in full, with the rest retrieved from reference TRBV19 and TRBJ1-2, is DGGITQSPKYLFRKEGQNVTLSCEQNLNHDAMYWYRQDPGQGLRLIYYSQIVNDFQKGDIAEGYSVSREKKESFPLTVTSAQKNPTAFYLCASSTGAESAYGYTFGSGTRLTVV.

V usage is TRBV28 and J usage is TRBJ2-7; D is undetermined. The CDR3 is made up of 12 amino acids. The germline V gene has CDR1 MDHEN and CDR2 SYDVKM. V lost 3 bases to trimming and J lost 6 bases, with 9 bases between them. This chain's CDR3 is CASSFRQLEQYF. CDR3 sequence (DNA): TGTGCCAGCAGTTTCCGCCAACTCGAGCAGTACTTC.

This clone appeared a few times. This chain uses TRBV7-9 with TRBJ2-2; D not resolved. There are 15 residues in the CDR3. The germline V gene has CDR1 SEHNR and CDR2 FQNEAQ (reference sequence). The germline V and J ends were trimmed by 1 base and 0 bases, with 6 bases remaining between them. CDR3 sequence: CASSLGTSNTGELFF. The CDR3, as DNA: TGTGCCAGCAGCTTAGGGACCTCGAACACCGGGGAGCTGTTTTTT. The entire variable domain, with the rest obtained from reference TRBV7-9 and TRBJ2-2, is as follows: DTGVSQNPRHKITKRGQNVTFRCDPISEHNRLYWYRQTLGQGPEFLTYFQNEAQLEKSRLLSDRFSAERPKGSFSTLEIQRTEQGDSAMYLCASSLGTSNTGELFFGEGSRLTVL.

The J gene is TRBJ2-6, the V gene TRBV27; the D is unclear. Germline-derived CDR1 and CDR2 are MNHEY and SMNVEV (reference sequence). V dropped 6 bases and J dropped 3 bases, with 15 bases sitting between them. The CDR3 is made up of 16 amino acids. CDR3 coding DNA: TGTGCCAGCAGCCATATGGCGGTAAATGGGGCCAACGTCCTGACTTTC. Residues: CASSHMAVNGANVLTF.

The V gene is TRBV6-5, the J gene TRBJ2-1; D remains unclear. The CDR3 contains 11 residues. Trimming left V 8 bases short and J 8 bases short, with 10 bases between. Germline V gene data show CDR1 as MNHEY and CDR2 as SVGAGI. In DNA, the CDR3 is TGTGCCAGCTCTACAAAAGATGAGCAGTTCTTC. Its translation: CASSTKDEQFF.

The CDR3 region is CASSLRTSGSHEQFF. The CDR3 region has the DNA TGCGCCAGCAGCCTTAGGACTAGCGGGAGCCATGAGCAGTTCTTC. The V gene is TRBV4-1, the J gene TRBJ2-1; 13 bases are shared with TRBD2. Unmatched junction bases numbered 5, after V lost 4 bases and J lost 8 bases. This CDR3 comprises 15 residues. Germline CDR1 and CDR2: MGHRA and YSYEKL.

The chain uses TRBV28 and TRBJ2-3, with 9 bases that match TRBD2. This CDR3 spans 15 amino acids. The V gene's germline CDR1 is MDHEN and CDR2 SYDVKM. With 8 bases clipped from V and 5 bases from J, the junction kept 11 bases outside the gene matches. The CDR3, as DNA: TGTGCCAGCGCCGATGCGGGAGGGGGGATAGATACGCAGTATTTT. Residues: CASADAGGGIDTQYF.

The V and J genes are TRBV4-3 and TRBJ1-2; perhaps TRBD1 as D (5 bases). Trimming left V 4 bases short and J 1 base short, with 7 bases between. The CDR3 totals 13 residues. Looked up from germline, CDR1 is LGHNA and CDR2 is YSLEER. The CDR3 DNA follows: TGCGCCAGCAGCCGGGACCTTAACTATGGCTACACCTTC. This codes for CASSRDLNYGYTF.